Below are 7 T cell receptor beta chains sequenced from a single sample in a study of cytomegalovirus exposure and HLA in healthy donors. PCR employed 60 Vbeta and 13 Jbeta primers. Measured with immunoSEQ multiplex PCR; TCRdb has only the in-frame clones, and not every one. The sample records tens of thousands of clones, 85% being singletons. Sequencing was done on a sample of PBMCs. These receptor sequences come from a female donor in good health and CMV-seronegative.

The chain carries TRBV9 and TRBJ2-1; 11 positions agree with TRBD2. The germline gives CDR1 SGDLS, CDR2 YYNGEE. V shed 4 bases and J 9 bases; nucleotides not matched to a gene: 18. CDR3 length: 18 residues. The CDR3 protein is CASSSRGVAGGRVVEQFF. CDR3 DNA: TGTGCCAGCAGCAGCCGGGGGGTAGCGGGGGGGCGAGTCGTTGAGCAGTTCTTC.

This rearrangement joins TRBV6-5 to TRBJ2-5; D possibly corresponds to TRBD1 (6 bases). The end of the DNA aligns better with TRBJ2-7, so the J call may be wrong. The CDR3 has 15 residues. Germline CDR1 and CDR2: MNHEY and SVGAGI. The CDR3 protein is CASSSRQAGRYEQYF. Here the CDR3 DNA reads TGTGCCAGCAGTTCCAGACAGGCCGGGCGGTACGAGCAGTACTTC.

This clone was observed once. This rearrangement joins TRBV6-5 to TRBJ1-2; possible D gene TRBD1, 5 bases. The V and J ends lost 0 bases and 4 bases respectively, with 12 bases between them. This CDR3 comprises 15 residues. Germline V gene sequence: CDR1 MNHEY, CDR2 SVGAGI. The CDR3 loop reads CASSYSRGGTYGYTF. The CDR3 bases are TGTGCCAGCAGTTACTCGAGGGGAGGGACCTATGGCTACACCTTC.

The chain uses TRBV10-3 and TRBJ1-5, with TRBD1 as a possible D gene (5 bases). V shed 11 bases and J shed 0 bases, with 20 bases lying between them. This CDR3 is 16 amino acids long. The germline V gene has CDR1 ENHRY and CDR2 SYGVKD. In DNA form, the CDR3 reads TGTGCCGCCGGCGGGACCTTTGGAAGTAGCAATCAGCCCCAGCATTTT. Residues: CAAGGTFGSSNQPQHF.

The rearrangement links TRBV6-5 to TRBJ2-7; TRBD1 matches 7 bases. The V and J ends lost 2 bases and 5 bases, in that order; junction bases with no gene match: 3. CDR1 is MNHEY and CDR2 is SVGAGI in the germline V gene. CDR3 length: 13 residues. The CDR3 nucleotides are TGTGCCAGCAGTTACAGGGGGCCGAACGAGCAGTACTTC. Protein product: CASSYRGPNEQYF.

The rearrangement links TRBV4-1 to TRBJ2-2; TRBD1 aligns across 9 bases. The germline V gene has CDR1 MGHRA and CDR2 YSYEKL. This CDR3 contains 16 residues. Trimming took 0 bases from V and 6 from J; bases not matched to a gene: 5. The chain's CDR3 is CASSQEPDRGAGELFF. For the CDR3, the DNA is TGCGCCAGCAGCCAAGAACCCGACAGGGGGGCCGGGGAGCTGTTTTTT.

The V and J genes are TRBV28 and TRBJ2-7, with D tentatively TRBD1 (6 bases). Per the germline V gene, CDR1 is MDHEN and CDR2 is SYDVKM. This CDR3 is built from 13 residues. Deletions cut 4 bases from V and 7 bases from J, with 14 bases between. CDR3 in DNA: TGTGCCAGCAGTTCGGGACACCCGACAGAGCAGTACTTC. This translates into CASSSGHPTEQYF. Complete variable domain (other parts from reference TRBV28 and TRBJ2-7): DVKVTQSSRYLVKRTGEKVFLECVQDMDHENMFWYRQDPGLGLRLIYFSYDVKMKEKGDIPEGYSVSREKKERFSLILESASTNQTSMYLCASSSGHPTEQYFGPGTRLTVT.